This T cell receptor beta chain was found in a study of shared clonotypes between healthy human individuals. Both subsets, CD45RA+ naive and CD45RA-negative memory, were split from the CD4+ cells. Sequencing was performed with immunoSEQ multiplex PCR; in TCRdb, only in-frame clones are kept and a portion is missing. The sample includes hundreds of thousands of clones, approximately 74% of them seen just once. Germline V gene lookup returns CDR1 MNHEY and CDR2 SMNVEV (reference sequence). With 8 bases removed from V and 2 bases from J, the gap between germline ends came to 17 bases. CDR3 size: 15 residues.

J is TRBJ2-3 and V is TRBV27; D might be TRBD2 (5 bases). The origin of this receptor is a woman between 25 and 40 years old in good health. Sequencing input: memory CD4+ T cells sorted from blood. Subset in this sample: CD45RA-negative fraction. The CDR3 DNA follows: TGTGCCAGCCTCCTCCTCTGGGAGAACACAGATACGCAGTATTTT. Translation gives CASLLLWENTDTQYF.